The clone carrying this T cell receptor beta chain was observed a single time. Antigen unknown. cDNA serving as the sequencing template came from extracted, reverse transcribed RNA. The data were produced by immunoSEQ multiplex PCR, yet TCRdb's version contains in-frame clones alone and is incomplete. The sample has roughly 250,000 clones, around two thirds seen once; the top ten hold around 1.2%. The data were taken from a study of CD8+ T cells in alopecia areata. At the level of the study: Treatment with tofacitinib (6 to 18 months) was followed by 6 months off drug.

The germline V and J ends were trimmed by 0 bases and 2 bases, with 11 bases remaining between them. CDR3 length: 16 residues. Per germline, CDR1 MNHEY and CDR2 SVGAGI. Regarding the study as a whole: In lesional scalp, particularly from alopecia totalis/universalis, clonality was higher than in normal scalp.

The chain is built from TRBV6-5 and TRBJ1-3; D unresolved. The TCR comes from a human donor with alopecia areata. The sample consisted of CD4+ T cells sorted from blood, taken at week 0. In DNA, the CDR3 is TGTGCCAGCAGTTACTCGGGCCCTAGCCCTGGAAACACCATATATTTT. Translating it yields CASSYSGPSPGNTIYF.